This TCR beta chain was identified in a study of T cells in Graves' hyperthyroidism and ophthalmopathy. At the level of the study: Before treatment of any kind, peripheral blood was taken at initial diagnosis.

There were TCR beta CDR3 regions amplified from RNA transcripts. RT-PCR in the first round (using the HTBI primer set) targeted the TCR CDR3. TCRdb re-called the multiplex PCR reads through MiXCR, storing one row per CDR3 protein. The repertoire holds hundreds of thousands of distinct CDR3 sequences, with under 20% as singletons. Uncontrolled infections, other autoimmune diseases, pregnancy or lactation led to exclusion of patients. Germline loops: CDR1 SGDLS, CDR2 YYNGEE. The CDR3 has 16 amino acids. V was trimmed by 1 base and J by 4 bases, leaving 18 bases between them. Sequencing input: blood. The TCR comes from a woman aged 30 to 39 with Graves' hyperthyroidism. This chain uses TRBV9 with TRBJ2-7, with a weak D call TRBD1 (6 bases). CDR3 loop: CASSVLDTAGVYEQYF. The CDR3 DNA reads as TGTGCCAGCAGCGTACTCGACACGGCAGGGGTATACGAGCAGTACTTC.